This T cell receptor (beta chain) was captured in a study of CD4 T cells in relation to SARS-CoV-2 and coronaviruses. Overall study context: ViraFEST: approximately 10-day antigen culture of PBMCs, then TCR beta CDR3 sequencing. Controls used an HIV-1 Nef peptide pool or no peptide. Shared crossreactive spike epitopes were mapped to their HLA restriction.

The method was immunoSEQ multiplex PCR; TCRdb's version includes in-frame clones alone and lacks a portion of them. The data hold roughly 30,000 clones, with about 76% observed a single time. For this clone: What it binds is not known.

Study conclusions and caveats: Crossreactive clones expanded significantly less to SARS-CoV-2 than monoreactive clones.

This CDR3 spans 12 amino acids. In germline, CDR1 is SGHTS, CDR2 YDEGEE. V lost 4 bases and J lost 2, with 4 bases in between. CD4+ T cells from unexposed donors were obtained before the COVID-19 pandemic (2011-2018). After roughly ten days of culture, CD4+ T cells were isolated. This chain joins TRBV5-8 and TRBJ2-1; unclear D gene. Source material: CD4+ T cells from PBMCs, cultured in vitro. The receptor's source is a human donor in good health. The CDR3, as DNA: TGTGCCAGCAGCCCGACCTACAATGAGCAGTTCTTC. It specifies CASSPTYNEQFF.